These T cell receptor beta chains were read from a single sample in a study of blood T cell repertoires in COVID-19. Profiled with immunoSEQ multiplex PCR; TCRdb holds only in-frame clones, not every one. The sample carries 250,000 to 350,000 clones, 70% to 90% recorded once. Sequencing used PBMCs or T cells enriched from blood (not recorded which). The receptors shown here come from a woman aged 60 to 75 in a cohort exposed to, infected with or recovered from COVID-19 (not recorded which). Each CDR3 is given with its conserved first and last residue. Each record gives: clone size, D gene, J gene, V gene, CDR3 DNA, CDR3 protein. The D gene is left open where the match is weak. Size tells how often a clone was seen (once, few, many) or the class of an expanded clone, and some rows leave it out.

clone_size: NA
d_call: TRBD1
j_call: TRBJ1-6
v_call: TRBV27
cdr3_nt: TGTGCCAGCAGCTCGACAGGGAGTAATTCACCCCTCCACTTT
cdr3_aa: CASSSTGSNSPLHF

clone_size: NA
d_call: NA
j_call: TRBJ2-1
v_call: TRBV7-6
cdr3_nt: TGTGCCAGCAGCCTCCAGACCTACAATGAGCAGTTCTTC
cdr3_aa: CASSLQTYNEQFF

clone_size: NA
d_call: NA
j_call: TRBJ2-1
v_call: TRBV27
cdr3_nt: TGTGCCAGCAGTTTATCGGCAGGGATCAATGAGCAGTTCTTC
cdr3_aa: CASSLSAGINEQFF

clone_size: few
d_call: NA
j_call: TRBJ2-7
v_call: TRBV19
cdr3_nt: TGTGCCAGTAGTATAGGAGGGTTCGAGCAGTACTTC
cdr3_aa: CASSIGGFEQYF

clone_size: NA
d_call: NA
j_call: TRBJ1-2
v_call: TRBV27
cdr3_nt: TGTGCCAGCAGTGGCGGGGGGCTCTCGGGGCATGGCTACACCTTC
cdr3_aa: CASSGGGLSGHGYTF

clone_size: NA
d_call: TRBD1
j_call: TRBJ1-5
v_call: TRBV28
cdr3_nt: TGTGCCAGCAGGCTTCCTCCGCACAGGGGGAATCAGCCCCAGCATTTT
cdr3_aa: CASRLPPHRGNQPQHF

clone_size: NA
d_call: NA
j_call: TRBJ1-5
v_call: TRBV30
cdr3_nt: TGTGCCTGGAGCCATGATGGGGGGCAGCCCCAGCATTTT
cdr3_aa: CAWSHDGGQPQHF

clone_size: NA
d_call: NA
j_call: TRBJ1-5
v_call: TRBV19
cdr3_nt: TGTGCCAGTAGTATGGGAGGAGTCAATCAGCCCCAGCATTTT
cdr3_aa: CASSMGGVNQPQHF

clone_size: NA
d_call: TRBD2
j_call: TRBJ2-7
v_call: TRBV7-2
cdr3_nt: TGTGCCAGCAGCGCGCTATCACTAGCGGGAGGTTCCTACGAGCAGTACTTC
cdr3_aa: CASSALSLAGGSYEQYF

clone_size: NA
d_call: NA
j_call: TRBJ2-6
v_call: TRBV18
cdr3_nt: TGTGCCAGCTCACCACCCTTCTCTGGGGCCAACGTCCTGACTTTC
cdr3_aa: CASSPPFSGANVLTF

clone_size: NA
d_call: TRBD2
j_call: TRBJ2-3
v_call: TRBV28
cdr3_nt: TGTGCCAGCACCCGAGCGGGAGGGCACGCAGATACGCAGTATTTT
cdr3_aa: CASTRAGGHADTQYF

clone_size: NA
d_call: NA
j_call: TRBJ1-6
v_call: TRBV5-6
cdr3_nt: TGTGCCAGCAGCTTGGTAGCATACTCCTATAATTCACCCCTCCACTTT
cdr3_aa: CASSLVAYSYNSPLHF

clone_size: once
d_call: TRBD2
j_call: TRBJ2-1
v_call: TRBV5-1
cdr3_nt: TGCGCCAGCAGCTTGTGGACTAGCGGGCCCAATGAGCAGTTCTTC
cdr3_aa: CASSLWTSGPNEQFF

clone_size: few
d_call: NA
j_call: TRBJ1-4
v_call: TRBV28
cdr3_nt: TGTGCCAGCAGTTTAGAAGCCCCAGGGAGGAAACTGTTTTTT
cdr3_aa: CASSLEAPGRKLFF

clone_size: NA
d_call: NA
j_call: TRBJ1-1
v_call: TRBV7-3
cdr3_nt: TGTGCCAGCAGCTTAGAGTCAGGGAGGCCAGCTTTCTTT
cdr3_aa: CASSLESGRPAFF

clone_size: NA
d_call: NA
j_call: TRBJ2-6
v_call: TRBV4-1
cdr3_nt: TGCGCCAGCAGTCCTGCCGTTCTTACAGGGTCCTCTGGGGCCAACGTCCTGACTTTC
cdr3_aa: CASSPAVLTGSSGANVLTF

clone_size: NA
d_call: NA
j_call: TRBJ1-3
v_call: TRBV28
cdr3_nt: TGTGCCAGCCGCCCGATCGGGTCTGGAAACACCATATATTTT
cdr3_aa: CASRPIGSGNTIYF

clone_size: once
d_call: NA
j_call: TRBJ2-1
v_call: TRBV7-9
cdr3_nt: TGTGCCAGCAGCTTAAGGGGGAGCTACAATGAGCAGTTCTTC
cdr3_aa: CASSLRGSYNEQFF

clone_size: NA
d_call: TRBD1
j_call: TRBJ2-5
v_call: TRBV29-1
cdr3_nt: TGCAGCGTCGTACCGGGACAGGGGAAAGAGACCCAGTACTTC
cdr3_aa: CSVVPGQGKETQYF

clone_size: NA
d_call: NA
j_call: TRBJ2-5
v_call: TRBV12-5
cdr3_nt: TGTGCTAGTGGCCCCGCAGGGATAGGAGAGACCCAGTACTTC
cdr3_aa: CASGPAGIGETQYF

clone_size: few
d_call: NA
j_call: TRBJ1-2
v_call: TRBV12-3/TRBV12-4
cdr3_nt: TGTGCCAGCAGTTTAGCCCCGTATGGCTACACCTTC
cdr3_aa: CASSLAPYGYTF

clone_size: NA
d_call: NA
j_call: TRBJ2-5
v_call: TRBV3-1/TRBV3-2
cdr3_nt: TGTGCCAGCAGCCAAGAGGGGGCCTACCAAGAGACCCAGTACTTC
cdr3_aa: CASSQEGAYQETQYF